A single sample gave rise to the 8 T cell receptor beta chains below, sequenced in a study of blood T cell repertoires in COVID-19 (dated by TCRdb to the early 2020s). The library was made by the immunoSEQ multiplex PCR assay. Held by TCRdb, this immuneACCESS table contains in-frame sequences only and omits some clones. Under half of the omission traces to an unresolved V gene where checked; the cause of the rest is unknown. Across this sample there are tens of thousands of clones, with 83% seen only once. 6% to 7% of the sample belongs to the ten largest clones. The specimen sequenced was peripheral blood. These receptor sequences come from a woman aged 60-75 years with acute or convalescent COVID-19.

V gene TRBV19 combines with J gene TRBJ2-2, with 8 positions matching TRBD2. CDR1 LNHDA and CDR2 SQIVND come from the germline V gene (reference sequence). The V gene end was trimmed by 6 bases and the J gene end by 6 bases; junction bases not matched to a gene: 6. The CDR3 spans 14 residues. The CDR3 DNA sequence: TGTGCCAGTAGCCTAACGGGGGGGCCCGGGGAGCTGTTTTTT. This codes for CASSLTGGPGELFF.

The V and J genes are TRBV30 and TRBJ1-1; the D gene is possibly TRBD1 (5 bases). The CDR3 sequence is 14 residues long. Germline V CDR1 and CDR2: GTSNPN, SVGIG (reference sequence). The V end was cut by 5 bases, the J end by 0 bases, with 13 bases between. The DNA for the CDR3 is TGTGCCTGGGCCTGGGGGGGGTTGAACACTGAAGCTTTCTTT. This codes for CAWAWGGLNTEAFF.

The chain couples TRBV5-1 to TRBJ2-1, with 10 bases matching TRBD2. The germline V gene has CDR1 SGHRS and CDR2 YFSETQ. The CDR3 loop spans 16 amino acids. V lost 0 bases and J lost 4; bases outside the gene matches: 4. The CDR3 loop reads CASSLAGSGGYNEQFF. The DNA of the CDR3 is TGCGCCAGCAGCTTGGCTGGTAGCGGGGGGTACAATGAGCAGTTCTTC.

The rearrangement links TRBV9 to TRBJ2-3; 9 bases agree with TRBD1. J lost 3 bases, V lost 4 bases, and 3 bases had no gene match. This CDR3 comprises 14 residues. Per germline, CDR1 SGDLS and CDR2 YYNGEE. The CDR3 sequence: CASSTTGGTDTQYF. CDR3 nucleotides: TGTGCCAGCAGCACGACAGGGGGTACAGATACGCAGTATTTT.

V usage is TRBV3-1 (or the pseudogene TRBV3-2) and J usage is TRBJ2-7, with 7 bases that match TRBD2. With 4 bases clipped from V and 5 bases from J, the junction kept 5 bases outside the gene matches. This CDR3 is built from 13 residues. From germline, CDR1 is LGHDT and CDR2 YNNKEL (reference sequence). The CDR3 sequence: CASSPRGGNEQYF. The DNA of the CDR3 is TGTGCCAGCAGCCCCCGGGGAGGGAACGAGCAGTACTTC.

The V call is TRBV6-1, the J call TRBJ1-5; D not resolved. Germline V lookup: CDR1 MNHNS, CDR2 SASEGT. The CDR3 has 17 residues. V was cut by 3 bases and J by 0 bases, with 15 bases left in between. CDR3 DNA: TGTGCCAGCAGTGACGCTCTAAGCCAATATAGCAATCAGCCCCAGCATTTT. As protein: CASSDALSQYSNQPQHF.

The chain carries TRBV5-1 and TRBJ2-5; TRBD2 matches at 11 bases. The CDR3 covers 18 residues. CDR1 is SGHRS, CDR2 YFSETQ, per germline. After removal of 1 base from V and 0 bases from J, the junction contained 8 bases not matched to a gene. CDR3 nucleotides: TGCGCCAGCAGCTTGACGCTAGCGGGGGGAGAGCACCAAGAGACCCAGTACTTC. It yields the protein CASSLTLAGGEHQETQYF.

Here the CDR3 reads CASGWGPGNTIYF. CDR3 DNA sequence: TGTGCCAGTGGTTGGGGGCCTGGAAACACCATATATTTT. The gene calls are TRBV6-6 and TRBJ1-3; TRBD1 is a possible D gene (6 bases). With 9 bases removed from V and 2 bases from J, the gap between germline ends came to 11 bases. The CDR3 spans 13 residues. Germline loops: CDR1 MNHNY, CDR2 SVGAGI (reference sequence).